Listed below are T cell receptor beta chains from one sample, sequenced in a study of OX40 agonist ivuxolimab in advanced cancers. Using immunoSEQ multiplex PCR, the repertoire was profiled, and TCRdb retains in-frame clones only, with some absent. The table lists roughly 30,000 clones, roughly 90% of them singletons. Specimen: CD4+ or CD8+ T cells sorted from blood, collected in a trial of the OX40 agonist ivuxolimab. Receptor source: an adult with an advanced solid tumor such as melanoma, head and neck, liver or kidney cancer. The CDR3 runs from the conserved cysteine through the conserved F or W. A D gene is named only where the DNA matches it firmly.

V	D	J	DNA	CDR3
TRBV6-5	TRBD1	TRBJ1-2	TGTGCCAGCAGTACGACTCCGGGACAGGTTTATGGCTACACCTTC	CASSTTPGQVYGYTF
TRBV10-1	TRBD2	TRBJ2-2	TGCGCCAGTCGGGAGGGCCTCACCGGGGAGCTGTTTTTT	CASREGLTGELFF
TRBV30	.	TRBJ2-2	TGTGCCTGGAGCGGGGTAGCGGTGAACACCGGGGAGCTGTTTTTT	CAWSGVAVNTGELFF
TRBV19	.	TRBJ1-2	TGTGCCAGTACCCCCCAGGGCGGCTATGGCTACACCTTC	CASTPQGGYGYTF
TRBV7-6	TRBD1	TRBJ2-7	TGTGCCAGCAGCCCGGACAGGGGGAGGCTCGAGCAGTACTTC	CASSPDRGRLEQYF
TRBV9	.	TRBJ1-2	TGTGCCAGCAGCGTGGTCGGGACTGCGAACTATGGCTACACCTTC	CASSVVGTANYGYTF
TRBV28	.	TRBJ1-1	TGTGCCACTACATCCATGGTTAACACTGAAGCTTTCTTT	CATTSMVNTEAFF
TRBV6-5	.	TRBJ2-7	TGTGCCAGCAACCCCCGGGACGGCCTGGCCTACGAGCAGTACTTC	CASNPRDGLAYEQYF
TRBV27	.	TRBJ2-7	TGTGCCAGCAGCTTAAGTAACAGCTACGAGCAGTACTTC	CASSLSNSYEQYF
TRBV7-6	.	TRBJ2-1	TGTGCCAGCAGCGGACTGTTCAATGAGCAGTTCTTC	CASSGLFNEQFF
TRBV11-2	.	TRBJ2-2	TGTGCCAGCAGCTTAGAACCAGAGAACGCGAACACCGGGGAGCTGTTTTTT	CASSLEPENANTGELFF
TRBV5-3	.	TRBJ1-3	TGTGCCAGAAGCTTGGGGGCGGGCCCTGGAAACACCATATATTTT	CARSLGAGPGNTIYF
TRBV7-9	.	TRBJ1-4	TGTGCCAGCTCCCGGGAAGCAACTAATGAAAAACTGTTTTTT	CASSREATNEKLFF
TRBV19	.	TRBJ2-7	TGTGCCAGTAGTATAGGGGGACTCTTCTACGAGCAGTACTTC	CASSIGGLFYEQYF
TRBV5-1	.	TRBJ2-1	TGCGCCAGCAGCTTGGCAGGTACGGGGGAGCAGTTCTTC	CASSLAGTGEQFF
TRBV6-1	TRBD1	TRBJ1-6	TGTGCCAGCAGTGGGGACAGCGAAAGCTCCTATAATTCACCCCTCCACTTT	CASSGDSESSYNSPLHF